Each of the 2 T cell receptor beta chains below was sequenced from the same sample in a study of cytomegalovirus exposure and HLA in healthy donors. 60 Vbeta and 13 Jbeta primers were used in PCR. TCRdb's table, derived via immunoSEQ multiplex PCR, lists solely in-frame clones and lacks some. The sample has 150,000 to 200,000 clones, approximately 71% seen once. Material for sequencing was PBMCs. Receptors originate from a woman between 40 and 50 years old in good health and CMV-seropositive.

The chain carries TRBV19 and TRBJ1-3; no firm D call. CDR1 is LNHDA and CDR2 is SQIVND in the germline V gene (reference sequence). The ends were cut back, 5 bases at V and 0 bases at J, with 17 bases in the middle. The length of the CDR3 is 17 residues. CDR3 sequence reads: CASSGGWRGTSGNTIYF. The CDR3 nucleotides read TGTGCCAGTAGTGGTGGTTGGCGGGGAACCTCTGGAAACACCATATATTTT.

This clone was detected a few times. The DNA for the CDR3 is TGTGCCACCTCACCGGGGCGCCCAGGGGTTAACTATGGCTACACCTTC. It translates to CATSPGRPGVNYGYTF. The rearrangement uses TRBV27 and TRBJ1-2, with D perhaps TRBD1 (6 bases). CDR1 MNHEY and CDR2 SMNVEV come from the germline V gene (reference sequence). The CDR3 is 16 amino acids. The V end lost 10 bases, the J end lost 1 base, and 22 bases lay between the germline ends.